One and the same sample provided the 28 T cell receptor beta chains below, sequenced in a study of blood T cell repertoires in COVID-19. Profiling relied on immunoSEQ multiplex PCR, and the TCRdb table lists in-frame clones only, not all of them. This table holds roughly 200,000 clones, around 85% found once. Material: PBMCs or T cells enriched from blood (not recorded which). The receptors derive from a man aged 35 to 55 who had recovered from COVID-19.

The chain links TRBV28 to TRBJ1-6; a weak D match, TRBD1 (5 bases). This CDR3 contains 13 residues. The V gene's germline CDR1 is MDHEN and CDR2 SYDVKM. Trimming removed 8 bases at V and 10 bases at J, with 15 bases between. The CDR3 region is CASRPGVGSPLHF. The CDR3 DNA follows: TGTGCCAGCCGACCGGGGGTTGGGTCACCCCTCCACTTT. Supplemented by reference TRBV28 and TRBJ1-6, the full variable domain reads DVKVTQSSRYLVKRTGEKVFLECVQDMDHENMFWYRQDPGLGLRLIYFSYDVKMKEKGDIPEGYSVSREKKERFSLILESASTNQTSMYLCASRPGVGSPLHFGNGTRLTVT.

The chain has TRBV30 and TRBJ1-2; D might be TRBD1 (6 bases). The CDR3 has 15 amino acids. Trimming removed 0 bases at V and 4 bases at J, with 15 bases between. CDR1 is GTSNPN, CDR2 SVGIG, per germline (reference sequence). The CDR3 coding sequence is TGTGCCTGGAGTGTAGGGCAGGGACACACCTATGGCTACACCTTC. Translation gives CAWSVGQGHTYGYTF.

V gene TRBV19 combines with J gene TRBJ2-7, with 8 nucleotides matching TRBD1. Germline assignment: CDR1 LNHDA and CDR2 SQIVND (reference sequence). The CDR3 contains 13 residues. V was pared by 1 base and J by 6 bases, with 2 bases of the junction left unmatched. The CDR3 loop is CASSIGTGFEQYF. The CDR3 nucleotides are TGTGCCAGTAGTATAGGGACAGGGTTCGAGCAGTACTTC. The full variable domain, rest sourced from reference TRBV19 and TRBJ2-7, is DGGITQSPKYLFRKEGQNVTLSCEQNLNHDAMYWYRQDPGQGLRLIYYSQIVNDFQKGDIAEGYSVSREKKESFPLTVTSAQKNPTAFYLCASSIGTGFEQYFGPGTRLTVT.

V gene TRBV6-2 or TRBV6-3 combines with J gene TRBJ2-7; TRBD2 aligns across 9 bases. The germline gives CDR1 MNHEY, CDR2 SVGEGT. V was pared by 4 bases and J by 0 bases, with 4 bases of the junction left unmatched. The CDR3 is made up of 15 amino acids. The CDR3 spells CASSFQREASYEQYF. The CDR3 DNA reads TGTGCCAGCAGTTTCCAGCGGGAGGCCTCCTACGAGCAGTACTTC.

V gene TRBV5-1 combines with J gene TRBJ1-2; 7 nucleotides align to TRBD1. This CDR3 contains 13 residues. The V gene end was trimmed by 3 bases and the J gene end by 7 bases; junction bases not matched to a gene: 6. The germline V gene encodes CDR1 SGHRS and CDR2 YFSETQ. The DNA for the CDR3 is TGCGCCAGCAGCTCAAGACAGGGAGGTGGCTACACCTTC. Translation gives CASSSRQGGGYTF.

A note on this clone: A much larger clone lies one base from this, so it may be a read error. The V call is TRBV12-5, the J call TRBJ2-3, with D possibly being TRBD2 (5 bases). The length of the CDR3 is 14 residues. The V gene lost 6 bases and the J gene lost 0 bases, with 10 bases spanning the gap. CDR1 LGHNT and CDR2 FRNRAP come from the germline V gene. The CDR3 DNA is TGTGCTAGTGGGCCCGGGATTAGCACAGATACGCAGTATTTT. Protein product: CASGPGISTDTQYF.

This sequence joins TRBV5-6 and TRBJ2-3, with TRBD2 identical over 11 bases. With V trimmed by 0 bases and J by 4 bases, 7 bases remained unmatched. This CDR3 spans 17 amino acids. Germline values: CDR1 SGHDT, CDR2 YYEEEE. CDR3: CASSLAELAGVADTQYF. CDR3 sequence (DNA): TGTGCCAGCAGCTTGGCCGAACTAGCGGGAGTGGCAGATACGCAGTATTTT.

The rearrangement joins TRBV7-9 to TRBJ1-6; D unresolved. Trimming took 0 bases from V and 7 from J, leaving 13 bases between them. This CDR3 has 16 residues. In germline, CDR1 is SEHNR, CDR2 FQNEAQ (reference sequence). The CDR3: CASSLAAANLNSPLHF. In DNA, the CDR3 is TGTGCCAGCAGCTTAGCTGCTGCCAACTTAAATTCACCCCTCCACTTT.

This chain joins TRBV29-1 and TRBJ1-1; D uncertain. CDR3 size: 12 residues. CDR1 is SQVTM, CDR2 ANQGSEA, per germline. Trimming took 6 bases from V and 8 from J, leaving 16 bases between them. The CDR3 DNA reads TGCAGCGTCGCGACTGGAATTACAGAAGCTTTCTTT. The encoded protein is CSVATGITEAFF.

This chain connects TRBV4-3 to TRBJ2-1, with a weak D call TRBD1 (5 bases). V was pared by 0 bases and J by 7 bases, with 7 bases between. CDR1 LGHNA and CDR2 YSLEER come from the germline V gene. This CDR3 has 13 residues. This CDR3 is CASSQEKGNEQFF. The CDR3 bases are TGCGCCAGCAGCCAAGAGAAGGGGAATGAGCAGTTCTTC.

This sequence joins TRBV7-9 and TRBJ2-2; D not certain. CDR3 length equals 14 residues. Germline V gene sequence: CDR1 SEHNR, CDR2 FQNEAQ (reference sequence). The ends were cut back, 11 bases at V and 4 bases at J, with 17 bases in the middle. The CDR3 loop is CAPVEGSGTGELFF. In DNA, the CDR3 is TGTGCCCCCGTGGAAGGCTCAGGCACCGGGGAGCTGTTTTTT.

V and J are TRBV20-1 and TRBJ2-7, with D possibly being TRBD1 (6 bases). The CDR3 contains 16 residues. Germline V CDR1 and CDR2: DFQATT, SNEGSKA (reference sequence). The V and J ends lost 3 bases and 0 bases respectively, with 18 bases between them. The CDR3 DNA follows: TGCAGTGCTAGTATTGCAGGGGTATCGAGCTCCTACGAGCAGTACTTC. As protein: CSASIAGVSSSYEQYF.

The rearrangement links TRBV7-8 to TRBJ2-5; TRBD2 might be the D (5 bases). V was cut by 11 bases and J by 7 bases, with 17 bases left in between. This CDR3 contains 12 residues. The V gene's germline CDR1 is SGHVS and CDR2 FQNEAQ. DNA for the CDR3: TGTGCCTGCCGAAAGACTGAGGGGACCCAGTACTTC. This sequence encodes CACRKTEGTQYF.

This clone was detected a few times. This chain uses TRBV11-3 with TRBJ1-3, with D tentatively TRBD1 (5 bases). Germline V gene sequence: CDR1 SGHNT, CDR2 YENEEA. This CDR3 region has 19 residues. V gave up 3 bases and J gave up 1 base, with 22 bases separating them. In DNA form, the CDR3 reads TGTGCCAGCAGCTTTCGACGTTCGGGGGGGGAGTCATCTGGAAACACCATATATTTT. Translation gives CASSFRRSGGESSGNTIYF.

DNA for the CDR3: TGTGCCAGCAGCAAAGGCCTAAACATCGTGGACCTAGCGGGAGGGACAGATATCGATGAGCAGTTCTTC. Its translation: CASSKGLNIVDLAGGTDIDEQFF. The rearrangement joins TRBV21-1 to TRBJ2-1; the table gives TRBD2 as D, unverified against the DNA. TRBV21-1 is an annotated pseudogene. The CDR3 length is 23 residues.

The chain uses TRBV6-1 and TRBJ2-1; TRBD1 matches at 9 bases. V was clipped by 0 bases and J by 3 bases; unmatched bases: 9. Germline V gives CDR1 MNHNS, CDR2 SASEGT. This CDR3 is built from 18 residues. CDR3 sequence reads: CASSEATGGRESYNEQFF. The CDR3 region has the DNA TGTGCCAGCAGTGAAGCGACAGGGGGGCGGGAGAGCTACAATGAGCAGTTCTTC.

The chain is built from TRBV5-6 and TRBJ2-1, with TRBD2 identical over 13 bases. The V and J ends lost 2 bases and 5 bases, in that order; junction bases with no gene match: 10. CDR1 SGHDT and CDR2 YYEEEE come from the germline V gene. The CDR3 is 18 residues long. This CDR3 is CASSFNALTSGRDNEQFF. In nucleotides, the CDR3 is TGTGCCAGCAGCTTTAACGCGTTAACTAGCGGGAGGGACAATGAGCAGTTCTTC. Supplemented by reference TRBV5-6 and TRBJ2-1, the full variable domain reads DAGVTQSPTHLIKTRGQQVTLRCSPKSGHDTVSWYQQALGQGPQFIFQYYEEEERQRGNFPDRFSGHQFPNYSSELNVNALLLGDSALYLCASSFNALTSGRDNEQFFGPGTRLTVL.

This rearrangement joins TRBV19 to TRBJ2-7, with 9 bases fitting TRBD2. Germline lookup yields CDR1 LNHDA and CDR2 SQIVND (reference sequence). Trimming cost V 3 bases and J 3 bases; bases outside gene matches: 12. This CDR3 region has 17 residues. CDR3 region: CASSISFTRAGGYEQYF. The CDR3 DNA sequence: TGTGCCAGTAGTATCAGTTTCACTAGAGCGGGGGGCTACGAGCAGTACTTC.

The rearrangement joins TRBV5-1 to TRBJ2-7; D is undetermined. The CDR3 extends over 15 amino acids. The germline V gene has CDR1 SGHRS and CDR2 YFSETQ. V lost 1 base and J lost 0, with 11 bases in between. In nucleotides, the CDR3 is TGCGCCAGCAGCTTGCGCTTCACCAGCTCCTACGAGCAGTACTTC. Translated: CASSLRFTSSYEQYF.

The sample holds one count of this clone. The gene calls are TRBV15 and TRBJ1-1; tentative D call: TRBD1 (6 bases). Germline CDR1 is LNHNV and CDR2 is YYDKDF (reference sequence). Trimming took 5 bases from V and 4 from J, leaving 14 bases between them. The CDR3 runs 14 residues. The CDR3: CATSSGKDSTEAFF. DNA for the CDR3: TGTGCCACCAGCTCCGGAAAGGACAGCACTGAAGCTTTCTTT.

The rearrangement links TRBV28 to TRBJ2-2, with D perhaps TRBD2 (5 bases). CDR3 size: 13 residues. Germline values: CDR1 MDHEN, CDR2 SYDVKM. V lost 3 bases to trimming and J lost 6 bases, with 8 bases between them. This CDR3 is CASSFSDSGELFF. CDR3 bases: TGTGCCAGCAGTTTTTCGGACTCCGGGGAGCTGTTTTTT.

This rearrangement joins TRBV14 to TRBJ2-6, with a tentative D call TRBD1 (6 bases). The CDR3 totals 15 residues. Trimming removed 3 bases at V and 4 bases at J, with 10 bases between. Germline CDR1 and CDR2: SGHDN and FVKESK. Written as DNA, the CDR3 is TGTGCCAGCAGCCAGTTCGGACAGGGGGCCAACGTCCTGACTTTC. Translating it yields CASSQFGQGANVLTF.

The J gene is TRBJ1-1, the V gene TRBV9; 7 bases map to TRBD1. There are 16 residues in the CDR3. Germline assignment: CDR1 SGDLS and CDR2 YYNGEE. V lost 2 bases, J lost 2 bases, and 9 bases stayed unmatched. This CDR3 reads CASSVREGQINTEAFF. The CDR3, as DNA: TGTGCCAGCAGCGTCCGGGAGGGACAGATCAACACTGAAGCTTTCTTT.

The rearrangement joins TRBV5-1 to TRBJ1-4; 11 nucleotides match TRBD1. CDR3 length: 14 residues. The ends lost 4 bases at V and 7 bases at J; junction bases unmatched: 3. The germline V gene has CDR1 SGHRS and CDR2 YFSETQ. In nucleotides, the CDR3 is TGCGCCAGCAGCGTCGGGACAGGGGGTGAAAAACTGTTTTTT. It translates to CASSVGTGGEKLFF.

The CDR3 sequence is CASSQSGRENRNEQFF. In nucleotides, the CDR3 is TGTGCCAGCAGCCAATCAGGGCGGGAGAATCGGAATGAGCAGTTCTTC. The V call is TRBV16, the J call TRBJ2-1, with 7 bases that match TRBD2. J gave up 7 bases and V 0 bases, and 9 bases lay outside the gene matches. The CDR3 covers 16 residues. Germline assignment: CDR1 KGHSY and CDR2 FQNENV.

This sequence joins TRBV2 and TRBJ1-5; D is unresolved. The germline V and J ends were trimmed by 6 bases and 0 bases, with 18 bases remaining between them. This CDR3 spans 17 amino acids. The germline V gene has CDR1 SNHLY and CDR2 FYNNEI. This chain's CDR3 is CASRQDPSSYSNQPQHF. The CDR3, as DNA: TGTGCCAGCAGGCAGGATCCGTCCTCTTATAGCAATCAGCCCCAGCATTTT.

This clone appeared a single time. The chain couples TRBV20-1 to TRBJ2-5; the match to TRBD1 covers 8 bases. Trimming took 3 bases from V and 5 from J; bases not matched to a gene: 8. CDR1 is DFQATT, CDR2 SNEGSKA, per germline (reference sequence). The length of the CDR3 is 14 residues. In nucleotides, the CDR3 is TGCAGTGCTAGTTTACAGGGGGGCGTGGAGACCCAGTACTTC. It codes for CSASLQGGVETQYF.

The chain combines TRBV7-9 with TRBJ2-1, with a weak D call TRBD2 (5 bases). The CDR3 runs to 18 residues. In germline, CDR1 is SEHNR, CDR2 FQNEAQ (reference sequence). V dropped 6 bases and J dropped 0 bases, with 21 bases sitting between them. The CDR3 DNA reads TGTGCCAGCAGGAGCACAAAGGACTCTTTGAGCTCCTACAATGAGCAGTTCTTC. As protein: CASRSTKDSLSSYNEQFF.